The 8 T cell receptor beta chains below come from one sample, sequenced in a study of vaccination and CD4 T cells after COVID-19. Described treatment: approximately 10-day PBMC culture with coronavirus spike peptide pools or control peptides (ViraFEST assay). Antigen specificity for these receptors is unknown. Cultured CD4+ T-cell DNA underwent Oncomine TCR Beta short-read sequencing. TCRdb redid the calling of the PCR reads with MiXCR, one entry per CDR3 protein. The data show some 21,000 distinct CDR3 sequences, around 40% seen once. This specimen was CD4+ T cells from blood, cultured in vitro, taken before SARS-CoV-2 vaccination. All receptors derive from a human donor who received a COVID-19 vaccine.

This clonotype was counted a few times. This chain joins TRBV12-3 or TRBV12-4 and TRBJ2-5; D might be TRBD2 (6 bases). The CDR3 spans 17 residues. Trimming pared 3 bases from V and 1 base from J, leaving 18 bases between. In nucleotides, the CDR3 is TGTGCCAGCAGTTTTGATTTTTCGGCGCGGGGCCAAGAGACCCAGTACTTC. It translates to CASSFDFSARGQETQYF.

The chain recombines TRBV21-1 with TRBJ1-1. TRBV21-1 corresponds to a pseudogene. The CDR3 extends over 18 amino acids. The DNA of the CDR3 is TGTGCCAGCAGCAACCTCAGTGTCAGAACCGAAATGAACACTGAAGCTTTCTTT. As protein: CASSNLSVRTEMNTEAFF.

CDR3 region: CASSLAQTRRNNEQFF. The CDR3, as DNA: TGCGCCAGCAGCTTGGCCCAGACTCGACGAAACAATGAGCAGTTCTTC. The chain combines TRBV5-1 with TRBJ2-1; D gene ambiguous. Trimming took off 0 bases at V and 5 bases at J, with 15 bases between the two ends. The CDR3 has 16 residues. Looked up from germline, CDR1 is SGHRS and CDR2 is YFSETQ.

The rearrangement uses TRBV6-5 and TRBJ2-5, with D tentatively TRBD1 (6 bases). V was shortened by 0 bases and J by 2 bases, with 10 bases between the two germline ends. The CDR3 runs to 15 residues. Germline V CDR1 and CDR2: MNHEY, SVGAGI. This CDR3 is CASSYSPQGQETQYF. DNA of the CDR3: TGTGCCAGCAGTTACTCGCCCCAGGGGCAAGAGACCCAGTACTTC.

The chain joins TRBV20-1 to TRBJ1-2, with 7 bases identical to TRBD1. With V trimmed by 5 bases and J by 2 bases, 8 bases remained unmatched. The CDR3 runs 14 residues. The germline V gene encodes CDR1 DFQATT and CDR2 SNEGSKA (reference sequence). The CDR3 DNA follows: TGCAGTGCTGGGACAGCTCAAAACAACTATGGCTACACCTTC. Translation: CSAGTAQNNYGYTF.

A single count supports this clonotype. The V and J genes are TRBV7-2 and TRBJ2-1, with TRBD2 matching 10 bases. V was clipped by 5 bases and J by 0 bases; unmatched bases: 13. The CDR3 loop spans 19 amino acids. Germline CDR1 is SGHTA and CDR2 is FQGNSA. The chain's CDR3 is CASSPGSSGGRSSYNEQFF. The DNA for the CDR3 is TGTGCCAGCAGCCCCGGGTCTAGCGGGGGCAGGAGCTCCTACAATGAGCAGTTCTTC.

This clonotype has more than one count but fewer than ten. This chain joins TRBV6-4 and TRBJ2-7; 8 positions match TRBD1. The V segment lost 7 bases and the J segment 1 base; nucleotides outside the gene matches: 12. CDR3 length: 16 residues. Germline lookup yields CDR1 MRHNA and CDR2 SNTAGT. The CDR3 is CASTEPRGRLSYEQYF. CDR3 nucleotide sequence: TGTGCCAGCACGGAGCCCAGGGGGCGGCTTTCCTACGAGCAGTACTTC.

The chain combines TRBV11-3 with TRBJ2-5, with 12 bases lining up with TRBD2. Germline CDR1 is SGHNT and CDR2 is YENEEA. The length of the CDR3 is 17 residues. V dropped 4 bases and J dropped 5; count of bases not matched to a gene: 11. Here the CDR3 DNA reads TGTGCCAGCAGCTCAACCCGACTAGCGGGGGCCTTGGAGACCCAGTACTTC. Translating it yields CASSSTRLAGALETQYF. The full variable domain, with the rest looked up from reference TRBV11-3 and TRBJ2-5, is EAGVVQSPRYKIIEKKQPVAFWCNPISGHNTLYWYLQNLGQGPELLIRYENEEAVDDSQLPKDRFSAERLKGVDSTLKIQPAELGDSAVYLCASSSTRLAGALETQYFGPGTRLLVL.